What follows are 13 T cell receptor beta chains derived from one specimen sequenced in a study of shared clonotypes between healthy human individuals. The method was immunoSEQ multiplex PCR; TCRdb's version includes in-frame clones alone and lacks a portion of them. Of about 2 million clones in the sample, roughly 95% are singletons; the top ten hold 0.1% to 0.15%. Sequenced: naive CD4+ T cells sorted from blood. This sample's subset: CD45RA+ positively selected. These receptors were collected from a man aged 18 to 30 in good health.

The chain couples TRBV4-3 to TRBJ2-1; 15 nucleotides line up with TRBD2. V shed 4 bases and J 7 bases; nucleotides not matched to a gene: 5. Germline CDR1 reads LGHNA; CDR2 reads YSLEER. This CDR3 has 16 residues. The CDR3 DNA sequence: TGCGCCAGCAGCCGCGGACTAGCGGGAGGGAGGAATGAGCAGTTCTTC. Amino acids: CASSRGLAGGRNEQFF.

The chain is built from TRBV11-2 and TRBJ2-5; D remains ambiguous. V lost 4 bases, J lost 3 bases, and 9 bases lay in between. CDR3 size: 13 residues. Germline values: CDR1 SGHAT, CDR2 FQNNGV. CDR3 nucleotide sequence: TGTGCCAGCAGCTACGGTGCAGAAGAGACCCAGTACTTC. Amino acids: CASSYGAEETQYF.

The rearrangement links TRBV5-4 to TRBJ1-1; perhaps TRBD1 as D (5 bases). Trimming cost V 4 bases and J 0 bases, with 16 bases left between them. CDR3 length equals 16 residues. The V gene's germline CDR1 is SGHNT and CDR2 YYREEE (reference sequence). CDR3 sequence reads: CASSLGRGYMNTEAFF. The CDR3 coding sequence is TGTGCCAGCAGCCTCGGGCGGGGGTATATGAACACTGAAGCTTTCTTT.

The chain has TRBV5-6 and TRBJ2-4; 8 bases align to TRBD2. CDR1 is SGHDT, CDR2 YYEEEE, per germline. CDR3 size: 17 residues. After removal of 3 bases from V and 7 bases from J, the junction contained 15 bases not matched to a gene. The CDR3 loop is CASSSLFTSGGLNIQYF. For the CDR3, the DNA is TGTGCCAGCAGCTCCTTATTTACGAGCGGGGGATTGAACATTCAGTACTTC.

The genes are TRBV6-1 and TRBJ1-2; D might be TRBD1 (5 bases). This CDR3 has 17 residues. V lost 0 bases, J lost 4 bases, and 18 bases lay in between. The V gene's germline CDR1 is MNHNS and CDR2 SASEGT. CDR3 region: CASSEAVRPGGSYGYTF. The CDR3 DNA reads as TGTGCCAGCAGTGAAGCGGTAAGGCCGGGGGGTAGCTATGGCTACACCTTC.

The V and J genes are TRBV5-1 and TRBJ2-1; possible D gene TRBD2, 5 bases. V was clipped by 3 bases and J by 6 bases, with 13 bases between them. The CDR3 is 14 residues long. Per germline, CDR1 SGHRS and CDR2 YFSETQ. Here the CDR3 DNA reads TGCGCCAGCAGCTGGTCCGGGAACCCCAATGAGCAGTTCTTC. Translating it yields CASSWSGNPNEQFF.

J is TRBJ2-3 and V is TRBV5-1; TRBD2 agrees at 8 bases. With 6 bases clipped from V and 2 bases from J, the junction kept 5 bases outside the gene matches. Germline V lookup: CDR1 SGHRS, CDR2 YFSETQ. The CDR3 spans 14 residues. The CDR3 spells CASKLAGLTDTQYF. DNA of the CDR3: TGCGCCAGCAAATTAGCGGGGCTCACAGATACGCAGTATTTT.

The rearrangement uses TRBV25-1 and TRBJ1-6, with no clear D. Germline CDR1 is MGHDK and CDR2 is SYGVNS. The CDR3 loop spans 13 amino acids. The V and J ends lost 6 bases and 2 bases respectively, with 5 bases between them. The CDR3 loop reads CASSSTYNSPLHF. CDR3 nucleotide sequence: TGTGCCAGCAGCAGTACCTATAATTCACCCCTCCACTTT. Full variable domain (missing parts from reference TRBV25-1 and TRBJ1-6): EADIYQTPRYLVIGTGKKITLECSQTMGHDKMYWYQQDPGMELHLIHYSYGVNSTEKGDLSSESTVSRIRTEHFPLTLESARPSHTSQYLCASSSTYNSPLHFGNGTRLTVT.

V usage is TRBV6-5 and J usage is TRBJ1-6, with 10 bases identical to TRBD1. V was pared by 6 bases and J by 8 bases, with 1 base of the junction left unmatched. CDR3 length equals 13 residues. Germline V gene sequence: CDR1 MNHEY, CDR2 SVGAGI. The CDR3 coding sequence is TGTGCCAGCAGGGGGACAGGGGATTCACCCCTCCACTTT. Protein: CASRGTGDSPLHF.

V usage is TRBV25-1 and J usage is TRBJ1-2; D perhaps matches TRBD1 (6 bases). Deletions cut 0 bases from V and 3 bases from J, with 11 bases between. The V gene's germline CDR1 is MGHDK and CDR2 SYGVNS. The CDR3 has 15 amino acids. This CDR3 reads CASSEYRGLDYGYTF. The CDR3 bases are TGTGCCAGCAGTGAATATCGGGGGCTAGACTATGGCTACACCTTC.

About this clone itself: The sample has other DNA sequences that encode this CDR3 too. The V and J genes are TRBV6-1 and TRBJ2-1; TRBD1 matches 8 bases. There are 14 residues in the CDR3. The germline V gene encodes CDR1 MNHNS and CDR2 SASEGT. Germline trimming cut 3 bases from V and 5 bases from J; bases unmatched to any gene: 3. DNA for the CDR3: TGTGCCAGCAGTGACAGGGGGCTGAACAATGAGCAGTTCTTC. It encodes CASSDRGLNNEQFF.

This chain joins TRBV2 and TRBJ1-5, with 7 bases lining up with TRBD1. CDR1 and CDR2 from the germline V gene are SNHLY and FYNNEI. This CDR3 is built from 14 residues. The V and J ends lost 6 bases and 6 bases, in that order; junction bases with no gene match: 8. CDR3 sequence reads: CASSQQGMFQPQHF. The CDR3 DNA follows: TGTGCCAGCAGCCAACAGGGGATGTTTCAGCCCCAGCATTTT.

This clone appeared once. The chain uses TRBV2 and TRBJ2-1, with TRBD2 identical over 11 bases. Trimming took 8 bases from V and 7 from J; bases not matched to a gene: 7. The CDR3 length is 14 residues. CDR1 and CDR2 from the germline V gene are SNHLY and FYNNEI. CDR3 in amino acids: CASQTSGSSNEQFF. Here the CDR3 DNA reads TGTGCCAGCCAAACTAGCGGGAGTAGTAATGAGCAGTTCTTC.